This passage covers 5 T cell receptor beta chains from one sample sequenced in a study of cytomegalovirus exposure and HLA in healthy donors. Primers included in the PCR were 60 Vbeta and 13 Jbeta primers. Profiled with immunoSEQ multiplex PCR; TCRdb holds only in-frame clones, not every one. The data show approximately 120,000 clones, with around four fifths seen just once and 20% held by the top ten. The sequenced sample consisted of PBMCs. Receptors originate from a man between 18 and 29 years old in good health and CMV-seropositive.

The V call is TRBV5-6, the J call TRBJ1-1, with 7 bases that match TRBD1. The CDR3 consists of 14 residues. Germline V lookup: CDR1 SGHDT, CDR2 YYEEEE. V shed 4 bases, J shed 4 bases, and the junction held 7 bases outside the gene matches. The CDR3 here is CASSTPTGTTEAFF. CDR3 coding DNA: TGTGCCAGCAGCACCCCGACAGGGACCACTGAAGCTTTCTTT.

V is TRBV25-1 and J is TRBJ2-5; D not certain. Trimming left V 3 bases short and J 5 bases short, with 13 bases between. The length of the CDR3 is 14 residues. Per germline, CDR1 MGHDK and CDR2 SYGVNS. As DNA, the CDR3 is TGTGCCAGCAGTGATTCCCCCATCGGGGAGACCCAGTACTTC. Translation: CASSDSPIGETQYF.

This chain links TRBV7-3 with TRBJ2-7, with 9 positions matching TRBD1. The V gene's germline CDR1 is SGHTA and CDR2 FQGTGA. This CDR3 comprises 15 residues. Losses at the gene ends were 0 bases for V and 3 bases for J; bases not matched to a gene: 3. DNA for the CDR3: TGTGCCAGCAGCTTAACCGGGACAGGGAGCTACGAGCAGTACTTC. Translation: CASSLTGTGSYEQYF. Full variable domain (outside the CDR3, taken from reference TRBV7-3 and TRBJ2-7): GAGVSQTPSNKVTEKGKYVELRCDPISGHTALYWYRQSLGQGPEFLIYFQGTGAADDSGLPNDRFFAVRPEGSVSTLKIQRTERGDSAVYLCASSLTGTGSYEQYFGPGTRLTVT.

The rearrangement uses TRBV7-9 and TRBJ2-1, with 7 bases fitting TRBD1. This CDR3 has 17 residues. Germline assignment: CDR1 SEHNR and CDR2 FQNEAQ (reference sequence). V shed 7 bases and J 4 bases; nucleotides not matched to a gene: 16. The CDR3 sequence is CASTITAGTVTYNEQFF. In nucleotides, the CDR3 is TGTGCCAGCACCATTACGGCCGGGACAGTAACTTACAATGAGCAGTTCTTC.

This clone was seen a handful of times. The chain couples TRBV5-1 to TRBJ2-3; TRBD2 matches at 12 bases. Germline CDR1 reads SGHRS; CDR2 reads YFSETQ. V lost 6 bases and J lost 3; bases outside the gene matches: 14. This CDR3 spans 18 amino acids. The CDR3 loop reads CASTLAGGPGRRTDTQYF. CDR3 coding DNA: TGCGCCAGCACCCTAGCGGGGGGGCCGGGAAGGAGGACAGATACGCAGTATTTT.